Listed below are T cell receptor beta chains from one sample, sequenced in a study of CD8 T cells in ankylosing spondylitis. TCRdb itself ran the 5' RACE reads through MiXCR, one entry per CDR3 protein. The repertoire holds 150,000 to 200,000 distinct CDR3 sequences, 10% to 15% seen once, with approximately 9.9% in the top ten. The source material was blood, either unsorted or a sorted T cell fraction (not recorded which). The receptor set was obtained from a female donor with ankylosing spondylitis or in good health (not recorded which). CDR3s include the opening cysteine and the closing phenylalanine or tryptophan. Fields, in order: V gene, CDR3 length, clone size, J gene, D gene, CDR3 DNA, CDR3 protein. The D gene is left open where the match is weak. The size entry is marked missing in some rows and otherwise reads once, few, many or a size class.

v_call: TRBV20-1
cdr3_length: 16
clone_size: many
j_call: TRBJ2-1
d_call: TRBD2
cdr3_nt: TGCAGTGCTAGCGGGAGGCCAACACAATCCTACAATGAGCAGTTCTTC
cdr3_aa: CSASGRPTQSYNEQFF

v_call: TRBV12-3/TRBV12-4
cdr3_length: 11
clone_size: many
j_call: TRBJ1-2
d_call: -
cdr3_nt: TGTGCCAGCAGTCCCCGGGGGAGCTACACCTTC
cdr3_aa: CASSPRGSYTF

v_call: TRBV24-1
cdr3_length: 12
clone_size: many
j_call: TRBJ1-1
d_call: -
cdr3_nt: TGTGCCACCAGTGACCCGGGGGCCGAAGCTTTCTTT
cdr3_aa: CATSDPGAEAFF

v_call: TRBV5-6
cdr3_length: 13
clone_size: many
j_call: TRBJ2-7
d_call: -
cdr3_nt: TGTGCCAGCAGCGCGTTAAGCTCCTACGAGCAGTACTTC
cdr3_aa: CASSALSSYEQYF

v_call: TRBV7-9
cdr3_length: 17
clone_size: -
j_call: TRBJ2-3
d_call: TRBD2
cdr3_nt: TGTGCCAGCAGCCCATATACTAGCGGGACCGTCACAGATACGCAGTATTTT
cdr3_aa: CASSPYTSGTVTDTQYF

v_call: TRBV20-1
cdr3_length: 13
clone_size: -
j_call: TRBJ2-5
d_call: TRBD2
cdr3_nt: TGCAGTGCCCGGCGGGCGGGGGGGGAGACCCAGTACTTC
cdr3_aa: CSARRAGGETQYF

v_call: TRBV28
cdr3_length: 17
clone_size: -
j_call: TRBJ1-5
d_call: -
cdr3_nt: TGTGCCAGCAGCCCCGGCCGGAACAAAGCCTACAATCAGCCCCAGCATTTT
cdr3_aa: CASSPGRNKAYNQPQHF

v_call: TRBV6-5
cdr3_length: 14
clone_size: few
j_call: TRBJ2-5
d_call: -
cdr3_nt: TGTGCCAGCAGTTACTCCGGTGGGGGAGAGACCCAGTACTTC
cdr3_aa: CASSYSGGGETQYF

v_call: TRBV7-2
cdr3_length: 15
clone_size: many
j_call: TRBJ2-1
d_call: -
cdr3_nt: TGTGCCAGCAGCTTATTATCCCCCTACGGGGTAGGGCAGTTCTTC
cdr3_aa: CASSLLSPYGVGQFF

v_call: TRBV10-2
cdr3_length: 13
clone_size: many
j_call: TRBJ2-7
d_call: -
cdr3_nt: TGCGCCAGCAAAGGTAGCGGAACCTACGAGCAGTACTTC
cdr3_aa: CASKGSGTYEQYF

v_call: TRBV18
cdr3_length: 15
clone_size: -
j_call: TRBJ2-2
d_call: -
cdr3_nt: TGTGCCAGCTCACCACAACGAGGGAACACCGGGGAGCTGTTTTTT
cdr3_aa: CASSPQRGNTGELFF

v_call: TRBV3-1
cdr3_length: 16
clone_size: many
j_call: TRBJ2-1
d_call: TRBD2
cdr3_nt: TGTGCCAGCAGCCAGGAATCTAGCGGGAGGTACAATGAGCAGTTCTTC
cdr3_aa: CASSQESSGRYNEQFF

v_call: TRBV27
cdr3_length: 17
clone_size: once
j_call: TRBJ1-5
d_call: -
cdr3_nt: TGTGCCAGCAGTTTATATGGGACTGCCTATAACAATCAGCCCCAGCATTTT
cdr3_aa: CASSLYGTAYNNQPQHF

v_call: TRBV7-2
cdr3_length: 13
clone_size: few
j_call: TRBJ1-1
d_call: -
cdr3_nt: TGTGCCAGCAAGTCCGGGCAGAACACTGAAGCTTTCTTT
cdr3_aa: CASKSGQNTEAFF

v_call: TRBV6-1
cdr3_length: 17
clone_size: -
j_call: TRBJ1-2
d_call: -
cdr3_nt: TGTGCCAGCAGCCCATCCCGGCAGGCCCTCGGAAACTATGGCTACACCTTC
cdr3_aa: CASSPSRQALGNYGYTF

v_call: TRBV14
cdr3_length: 12
clone_size: many
j_call: TRBJ2-1
d_call: -
cdr3_nt: TGTGCCAGCAGCCAAGTGTCGAGGGAGCAGTTCTTC
cdr3_aa: CASSQVSREQFF

v_call: TRBV5-6
cdr3_length: 15
clone_size: many
j_call: TRBJ1-2
d_call: -
cdr3_nt: TGTGCCAGCAGCTTGAACCGGGGGCGAGTCTATGGCTACACCTTC
cdr3_aa: CASSLNRGRVYGYTF

v_call: TRBV4-3
cdr3_length: 16
clone_size: -
j_call: TRBJ2-1
d_call: -
cdr3_nt: TGCGCAAGCAGCCAAGGGGAGGGTGGAGGGGGAAATGAGCAGTTCTTC
cdr3_aa: CASSQGEGGGGNEQFF

v_call: TRBV27
cdr3_length: 15
clone_size: -
j_call: TRBJ2-1
d_call: TRBD2
cdr3_nt: TGTGCCAGCAGTCCACCTAGCGGACTCTACAATGAGCAGTTCTTC
cdr3_aa: CASSPPSGLYNEQFF

v_call: TRBV20-1
cdr3_length: 13
clone_size: many
j_call: TRBJ2-2
d_call: -
cdr3_nt: TGCAGTGCTAGAGATGAGAACACCGGGGAGCTGTTTTTT
cdr3_aa: CSARDENTGELFF

v_call: TRBV30
cdr3_length: 16
clone_size: few
j_call: TRBJ1-2
d_call: -
cdr3_nt: TGTGCCTGGAGTGGCCCCCGGGGGGGGACTAACTATGGCTACACCTTC
cdr3_aa: CAWSGPRGGTNYGYTF

v_call: TRBV19
cdr3_length: 14
clone_size: few
j_call: TRBJ2-5
d_call: -
cdr3_nt: TGTGCCAGTAGTAATAGCCTGCGAGGAGAGACCCAGTACTTC
cdr3_aa: CASSNSLRGETQYF

v_call: TRBV6-2/TRBV6-3
cdr3_length: 15
clone_size: many
j_call: TRBJ2-7
d_call: -
cdr3_nt: TGTGCCAGCAGCCCCGGGATCGGCTTATCCTACGAGCAGTACTTC
cdr3_aa: CASSPGIGLSYEQYF

v_call: TRBV30
cdr3_length: 12
clone_size: -
j_call: TRBJ1-1
d_call: -
cdr3_nt: TGTGCCTGGAAAAGATGGGGCACTGAAGCTTTCTTT
cdr3_aa: CAWKRWGTEAFF

v_call: TRBV20-1
cdr3_length: 14
clone_size: many
j_call: TRBJ2-4
d_call: -
cdr3_nt: TGCAGTGCTAGGTCAGCTAGGTCCAAAAACATTCAGTACTTC
cdr3_aa: CSARSARSKNIQYF

v_call: TRBV9
cdr3_length: 18
clone_size: many
j_call: TRBJ2-1
d_call: -
cdr3_nt: TGTGCCAGCAGCGTAGCTTCATGGTCGGTCGGGTCTTACAATGAGCAGTTCTTC
cdr3_aa: CASSVASWSVGSYNEQFF

v_call: TRBV5-1
cdr3_length: 15
clone_size: many
j_call: TRBJ2-2
d_call: -
cdr3_nt: TGCGCCAGCAGCTTGCGACTAGAGAACACCGGGGAGCTGTTTTTT
cdr3_aa: CASSLRLENTGELFF

v_call: TRBV5-1
cdr3_length: 12
clone_size: -
j_call: TRBJ2-7
d_call: -
cdr3_nt: TGCGCCAGCAGCTTGGGGTACTACGAGCAGTACTTC
cdr3_aa: CASSLGYYEQYF

v_call: TRBV27
cdr3_length: 15
clone_size: many
j_call: TRBJ2-1
d_call: TRBD2
cdr3_nt: TGTGCCAGCAGTCCACTCGGCGGGAGCAACAATGAGCAGTTCTTC
cdr3_aa: CASSPLGGSNNEQFF

v_call: TRBV7-6
cdr3_length: 14
clone_size: many
j_call: TRBJ1-4
d_call: -
cdr3_nt: TGTGCCAGCAGCTTAGCAGGGCCTAATGAAAAACTGTTTTTT
cdr3_aa: CASSLAGPNEKLFF

v_call: TRBV29-1
cdr3_length: 10
clone_size: few
j_call: TRBJ2-3
d_call: -
cdr3_nt: TGCAGCGTTTCAGTAGATACGCAGTATTTT
cdr3_aa: CSVSVDTQYF

v_call: TRBV12-3/TRBV12-4
cdr3_length: 11
clone_size: many
j_call: TRBJ1-5
d_call: -
cdr3_nt: TGTGCCAGCAGCTACACCGGGCCCCAGCATTTT
cdr3_aa: CASSYTGPQHF

v_call: TRBV20-1
cdr3_length: 14
clone_size: many
j_call: TRBJ2-7
d_call: -
cdr3_nt: TGCAGTGCTAGAATAGGGTTAGGAACCTACGAGCAGTACTTC
cdr3_aa: CSARIGLGTYEQYF

v_call: TRBV7-3
cdr3_length: 16
clone_size: few
j_call: TRBJ1-1
d_call: TRBD1
cdr3_nt: TGTGCCAGCAGCCCCAGGACAGGGAGAGGGAACACTGAAGCTTTCTTT
cdr3_aa: CASSPRTGRGNTEAFF